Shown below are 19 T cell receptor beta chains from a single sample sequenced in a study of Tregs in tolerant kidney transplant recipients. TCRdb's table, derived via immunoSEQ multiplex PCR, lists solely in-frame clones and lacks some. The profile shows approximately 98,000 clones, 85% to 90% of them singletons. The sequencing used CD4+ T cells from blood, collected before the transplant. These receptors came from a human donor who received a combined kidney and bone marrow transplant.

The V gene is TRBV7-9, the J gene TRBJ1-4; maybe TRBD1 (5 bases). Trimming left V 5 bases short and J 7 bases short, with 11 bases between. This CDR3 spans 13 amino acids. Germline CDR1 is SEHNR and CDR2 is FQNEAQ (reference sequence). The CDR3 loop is CASSPQGSEKLFF. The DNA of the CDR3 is TGTGCCAGCAGCCCGCAGGGATCTGAAAAACTGTTTTTT.

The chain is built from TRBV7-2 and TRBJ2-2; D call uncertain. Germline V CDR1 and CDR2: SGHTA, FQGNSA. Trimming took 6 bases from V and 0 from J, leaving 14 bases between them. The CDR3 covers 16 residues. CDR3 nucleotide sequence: TGTGCCAGCAGGGATGGAAAGCGCGCGAACACCGGGGAGCTGTTTTTT. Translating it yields CASRDGKRANTGELFF.

CDR3 in DNA: TGTGCCAGCACCCCCTTGGAGGCCCGGGCCAACGTCCTGACTTTC. This codes for CASTPLEARANVLTF. The V and J genes are TRBV6-5 and TRBJ2-6; tentative D call: TRBD2 (5 bases). The CDR3 is 15 amino acids. The V end was cut by 7 bases, the J end by 5 bases, with 15 bases between. CDR1 is MNHEY, CDR2 SVGAGI, per germline.

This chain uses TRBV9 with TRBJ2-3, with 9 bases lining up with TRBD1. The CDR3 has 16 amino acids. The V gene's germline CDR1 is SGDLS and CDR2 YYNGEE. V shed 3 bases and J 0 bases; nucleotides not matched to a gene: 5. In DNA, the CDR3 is TGTGCCAGCAGCGCTACGGACAGGGGAAGCACAGATACGCAGTATTTT. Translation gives CASSATDRGSTDTQYF.

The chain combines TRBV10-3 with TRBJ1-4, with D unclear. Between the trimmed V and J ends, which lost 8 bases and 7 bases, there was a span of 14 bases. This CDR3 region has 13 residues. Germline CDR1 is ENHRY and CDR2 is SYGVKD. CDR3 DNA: TGTGCCATCCATCACAACCCTGGTGAAAAACTGTTTTTT. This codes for CAIHHNPGEKLFF.

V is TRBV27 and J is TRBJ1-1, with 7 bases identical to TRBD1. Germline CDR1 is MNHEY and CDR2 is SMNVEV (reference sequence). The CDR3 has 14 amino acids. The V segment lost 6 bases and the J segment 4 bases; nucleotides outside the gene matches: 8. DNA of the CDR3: TGTGCCAGCAGGGGAGACAGGGAAAGCACTGAAGCTTTCTTT. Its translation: CASRGDRESTEAFF.

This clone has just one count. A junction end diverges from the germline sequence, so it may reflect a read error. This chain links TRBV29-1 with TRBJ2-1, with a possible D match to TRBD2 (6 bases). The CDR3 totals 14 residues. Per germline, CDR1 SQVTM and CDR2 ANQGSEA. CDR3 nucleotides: TGCAGCATTGAAGGCGGACTAAATAACAATGAGCAGTTCTTC. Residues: CSIEGGLNNNEQFF.

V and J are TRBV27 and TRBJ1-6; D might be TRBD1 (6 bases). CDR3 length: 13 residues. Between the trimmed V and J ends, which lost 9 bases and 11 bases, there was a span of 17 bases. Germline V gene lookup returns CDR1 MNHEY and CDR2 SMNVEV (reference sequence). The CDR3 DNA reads TGTGCCAGTAAACAGGGACCAGGGGCACCCCTCCACTTT. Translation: CASKQGPGAPLHF.

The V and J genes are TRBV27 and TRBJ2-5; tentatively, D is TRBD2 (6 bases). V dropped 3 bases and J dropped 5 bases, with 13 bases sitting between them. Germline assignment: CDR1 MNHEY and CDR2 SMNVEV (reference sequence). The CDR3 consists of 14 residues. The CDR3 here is CASSFSLAVETQYF. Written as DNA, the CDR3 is TGTGCCAGCAGTTTTTCCTTAGCGGTTGAGACCCAGTACTTC.

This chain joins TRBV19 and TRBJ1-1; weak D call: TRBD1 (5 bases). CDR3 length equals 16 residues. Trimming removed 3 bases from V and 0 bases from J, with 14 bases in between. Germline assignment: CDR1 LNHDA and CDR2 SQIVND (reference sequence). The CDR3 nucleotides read TGTGCCAGTAGTATCGGAACAGGACGGATGAACACTGAAGCTTTCTTT. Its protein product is CASSIGTGRMNTEAFF.

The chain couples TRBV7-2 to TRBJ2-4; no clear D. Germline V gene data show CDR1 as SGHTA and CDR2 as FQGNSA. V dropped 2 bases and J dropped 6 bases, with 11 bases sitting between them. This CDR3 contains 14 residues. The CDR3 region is CASSLPLSGNIQYF. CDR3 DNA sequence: TGTGCCAGCAGCTTACCGTTGTCAGGAAACATTCAGTACTTC.

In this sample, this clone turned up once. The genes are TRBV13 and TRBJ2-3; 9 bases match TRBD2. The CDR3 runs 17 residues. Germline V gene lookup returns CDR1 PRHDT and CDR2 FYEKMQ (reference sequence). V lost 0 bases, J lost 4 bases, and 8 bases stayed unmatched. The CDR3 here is CASSLGLAGGMADTQYF. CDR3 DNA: TGTGCCAGCAGCTTAGGCCTGGCGGGGGGGATGGCAGATACGCAGTATTTT.

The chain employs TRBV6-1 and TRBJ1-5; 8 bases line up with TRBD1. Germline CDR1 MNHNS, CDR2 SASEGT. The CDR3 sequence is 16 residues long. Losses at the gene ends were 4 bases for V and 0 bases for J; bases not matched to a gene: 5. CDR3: CASSAGQAHSNQPQHF. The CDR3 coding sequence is TGTGCCAGCAGTGCGGGACAGGCCCATAGCAATCAGCCCCAGCATTTT.

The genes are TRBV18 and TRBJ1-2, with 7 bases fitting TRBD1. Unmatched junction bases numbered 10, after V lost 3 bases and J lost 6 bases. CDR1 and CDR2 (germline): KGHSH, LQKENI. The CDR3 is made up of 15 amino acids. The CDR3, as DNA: TGTGCCAGCTCACCTTCCTACGGGACAGATGATGGCTACACCTTC. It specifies CASSPSYGTDDGYTF. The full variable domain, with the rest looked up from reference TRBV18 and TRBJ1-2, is NAGVMQNPRHLVRRRGQEARLRCSPMKGHSHVYWYRQLPEEGLKFMVYLQKENIIDESGMPKERFSAEFPKEGPSILRIQQVVRGDSAAYFCASSPSYGTDDGYTFGSGTRLTVV.

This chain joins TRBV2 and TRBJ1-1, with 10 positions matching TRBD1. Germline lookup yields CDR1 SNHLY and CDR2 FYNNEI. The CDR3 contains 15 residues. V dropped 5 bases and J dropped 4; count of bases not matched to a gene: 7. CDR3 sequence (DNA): TGTGCCAGCAGTCAAGACAGGGGGCGAGGCACTGAAGCTTTCTTT. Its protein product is CASSQDRGRGTEAFF. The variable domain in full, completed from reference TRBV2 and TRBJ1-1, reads EPEVTQTPSHQVTQMGQEVILRCVPISNHLYFYWYRQILGQKVEFLVSFYNNEISEKSEIFDDQFSVERPDGSNFTLKIRSTKLEDSAMYFCASSQDRGRGTEAFFGQGTRLTVV.

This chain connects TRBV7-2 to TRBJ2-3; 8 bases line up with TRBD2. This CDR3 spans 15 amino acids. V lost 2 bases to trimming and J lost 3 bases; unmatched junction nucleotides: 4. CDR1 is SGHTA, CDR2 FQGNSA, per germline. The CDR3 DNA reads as TGTGCCAGCAGCTTAAGGGAGCGGGGGACAGATACGCAGTATTTT. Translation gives CASSLRERGTDTQYF.

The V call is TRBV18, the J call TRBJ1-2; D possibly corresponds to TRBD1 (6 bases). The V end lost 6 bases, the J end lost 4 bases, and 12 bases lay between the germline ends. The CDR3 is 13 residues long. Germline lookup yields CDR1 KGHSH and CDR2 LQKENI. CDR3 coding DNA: TGTGCCAGCTCCCAAGGACAGATCTATGGCTACACCTTC. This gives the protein CASSQGQIYGYTF. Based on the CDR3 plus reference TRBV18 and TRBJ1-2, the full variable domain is NAGVMQNPRHLVRRRGQEARLRCSPMKGHSHVYWYRQLPEEGLKFMVYLQKENIIDESGMPKERFSAEFPKEGPSILRIQQVVRGDSAAYFCASSQGQIYGYTFGSGTRLTVV.

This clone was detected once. The CDR3 sequence is CASSLPTGSGSYEQYF. CDR3 DNA sequence: TGCGCCAGCAGCTTGCCAACAGGGTCCGGGTCCTACGAGCAGTACTTC. The chain recombines TRBV5-1 with TRBJ2-7; possibly TRBD1 for D (6 bases). V was shortened by 1 base and J by 1 base, with 15 bases between the two germline ends. CDR3 length: 16 amino acids. Germline CDR1 and CDR2: SGHRS and YFSETQ.

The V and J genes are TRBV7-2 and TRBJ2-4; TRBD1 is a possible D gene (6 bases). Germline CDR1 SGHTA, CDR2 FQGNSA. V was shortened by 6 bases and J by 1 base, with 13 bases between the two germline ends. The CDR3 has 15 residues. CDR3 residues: CASSLTGLAKNIQYF. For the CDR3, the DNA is TGTGCCAGCAGTCTTACAGGGTTGGCCAAAAACATTCAGTACTTC.